This note documents a single T cell receptor (beta chain) sequence. The sample comes from a study of shared clonotypes between healthy human individuals. Naive CD8 cells lacked CD45RO and underwent positive selection for CCR7, leaving out terminally differentiated effector memory CD45RA+ cells. Germline V CDR1 and CDR2: KGHSH, LQKENI. The V and J ends lost 2 bases and 5 bases respectively, with 7 bases between them. The CDR3 sequence is 14 residues long. Assay: immunoSEQ multiplex PCR; the TCRdb copy retains only in-frame clones and omits some. In the table there are approximately 650,000 clones, about 95% of which are singletons.

The chain combines TRBV18 with TRBJ2-6; no clear D gene. This sequence was found in a woman aged 25 to 39 in good health. Specimen: naive CD8+ T cells sorted from blood. The CDR3 sequence: CASSPGLRANVLTF. Written as DNA, the CDR3 is TGTGCCAGCTCACCAGGGTTGAGGGCCAACGTCCTGACTTTC.